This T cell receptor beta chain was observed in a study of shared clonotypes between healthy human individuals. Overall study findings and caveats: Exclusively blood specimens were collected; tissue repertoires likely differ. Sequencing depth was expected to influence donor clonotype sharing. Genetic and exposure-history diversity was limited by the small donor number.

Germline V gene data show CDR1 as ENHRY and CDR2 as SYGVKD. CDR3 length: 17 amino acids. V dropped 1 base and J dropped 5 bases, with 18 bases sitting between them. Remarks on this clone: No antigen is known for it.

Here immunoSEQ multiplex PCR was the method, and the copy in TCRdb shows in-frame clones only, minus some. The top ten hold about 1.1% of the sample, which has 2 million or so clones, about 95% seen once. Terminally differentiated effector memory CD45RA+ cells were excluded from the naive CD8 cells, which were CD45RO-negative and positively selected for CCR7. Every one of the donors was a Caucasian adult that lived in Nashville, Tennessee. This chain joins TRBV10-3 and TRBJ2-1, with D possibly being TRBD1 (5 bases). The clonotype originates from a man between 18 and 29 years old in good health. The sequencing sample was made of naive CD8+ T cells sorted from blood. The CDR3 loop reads CAISEFVGLGAHNEQFF. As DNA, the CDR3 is TGTGCCATCAGTGAGTTTGTTGGGCTAGGGGCCCACAATGAGCAGTTCTTC.